This T cell receptor beta chain was obtained from a study of blood T cell repertoires in COVID-19. Study context: PBMCs, B-cell-depleted T cells, or T cells provided the cDNA or gDNA that made up the material.

Clones were read by immunoSEQ multiplex PCR, and TCRdb kept only the in-frame ones, dropping some. The sample has 150,000 to 200,000 clones, roughly 82% seen once; the top ten hold roughly 9.1%. Sample: peripheral blood. This receptor was taken from a woman in her seventies with acute or convalescent COVID-19.

The CDR3: CAWSDRVRGANQPQHF. As DNA, the CDR3 is TGTGCCTGGAGTGACCGAGTGCGGGGGGCTAATCAGCCCCAGCATTTT. The rearrangement joins TRBV30 to TRBJ1-5; D possibly corresponds to TRBD1 (6 bases). Germline V lookup: CDR1 GTSNPN, CDR2 SVGIG (reference sequence). V was pared by 1 base and J by 4 bases, with 17 bases between. The CDR3 length is 16 residues. Full variable domain (missing parts from reference TRBV30 and TRBJ1-5): SQTIHQWPATLVQPVGSPLSLECTVEGTSNPNLYWYRQAAGRGLQLLFYSVGIGQISSEVPQNLSASRPQDRQFILSSKKLLLSDSGFYLCAWSDRVRGANQPQHFGDGTRLSIL.